The TCR beta chain under discussion was sequenced for a study of T-cell reconstitution after alpha-beta-depleted transplantation in children (dated by TCRdb to about 2016). With regard to the full study: T-cell immune reconstitution after TCRalphabeta/CD19-depleted allogeneic hematopoietic cell transplantation in children was quantitatively tracked in the study by means of TCR repertoire profiling. The study at large found these results: The high TCRbeta diversity at day 60 in some patients was ascribed to recipient T cells and intrathymic progenitors that had survived conditioning. Hyperexpanded clone frequencies declined over subsequent months; after one year, T-cell counts and TCRbeta diversity were mostly attributed to newly produced T cells. About two months after transplant, the apparently early recovery of alphabetaT-cell counts reportedly depended on just several hundred clones that had expanded rapidly and came from non-depleted graft cells.

Counted from cysteine to phenylalanine, this CDR3 has 18 amino acids. This entry keeps only the CDR3 DNA: 54 bases, framed from base 1. This sample's treatment or condition label indicates: allogeneic hematopoietic cell transplantation with graft depleted of TCRalphabeta T cells and CD19 B cells. TCRalphabeta/CD19-depleted allogeneic hematopoietic cell grafts were given to the transplant recipients, all of whom were children. Library construction relied on PCR. The sequencing machine was an Illumina HiSeq 2500. TCR library preparation used molecular barcoding, with unique molecular identifiers applied to normalize quantification of the TCRbeta repertoire. TCRdb reanalyzed the raw reads on its own, using fastp at Q25 for trimming and MiXCR for clone calling, and kept in-frame beta chains. Identical CDR3 proteins give one entry, which carries the most common genes and DNA. For this sample there are 780,000 or so distinct CDR3 sequences; under 20% appear just once. Around 4.5% of the sample is held by the ten biggest clonotypes.

Comment on this clonotype: It has no known antigen specificity. No much larger clone exists at a distance of one base, and base qualities are not known.

The chain was built from TRBV21-1 and TRBJ1-4; the DNA was not used to check the table's D call, TRBD1. TRBV21-1 counts as a pseudogene. The specimen comprised PBMCs, mostly from graft donor cells, sampled 360 days after TCRalphabeta/CD19-depleted stem cell transplant. The clonotype comes from a male patient younger than 18 who had a stem cell transplant for acute lymphoblastic leukemia, so the T cells may come from the graft donor. The DNA reads as follows: TGTGCCAGGATAGCAGGGGGACAGGGCGCCTCGGAGGTCGAAAAACTGTTTTTT. This yields the protein CARIAGGQGASEVEKLFF.